This T cell receptor beta chain was sequenced during a study of blood T cells in healthy people across ages. The CDR3 sequence is 13 residues long. CDR1 and CDR2 (germline): DFQATT, SNEGSKA (reference sequence). Trimming removed 7 bases at V and 3 bases at J, with 14 bases between. The authors ran a second PCR of roughly 6 to 12 cycles using a sample-barcoded 5' primer and a J-beta primer mix. TCRdb reprocessed the 5' RACE reads via MiXCR and lists one record per CDR3 protein. The sample holds 700,000 to 850,000 distinct CDR3 sequences, about 34% seen once. The sample was blood. The clonotype was recovered from a man aged 18 to 29 in good health. V usage is TRBV20-1 and J usage is TRBJ2-3; TRBD2 might be the D (6 bases). This CDR3 is CSVLAAGTDTQYF. Here the CDR3 DNA reads TGCAGTGTCCTAGCCGCGGGGACAGATACGCAGTATTTT.